This paragraph covers one T cell receptor (beta chain) sequence. Its target is unknown. Assay used: immunoSEQ multiplex PCR; TCRdb lists only in-frame clones, some missing. The table shows about 20,000 clones, with 84% occurring only once. V lost 4 bases, J lost 0 bases, and 10 bases lay in between. The germline CDR1 and CDR2 sequences are LNHDA and SQIVND (reference sequence). The CDR3 has 15 amino acids. These data originate in a study of lymphopenia after photon versus proton radiotherapy. Study-wide results and limits: Under photons, naive T cells and diversity fell while effector/memory populations rose. Better survival with proton therapy was suggested as possible, not demonstrated. After the lymphocyte nadir, photon-treated repertoires showed oligoclonal expansion, especially of CD8+ Temra cells.

This sequence originates from a woman aged 45-59 years with pancreatic cancer. The rearrangement joins TRBV19 to TRBJ2-1; D uncertain. This material consisted of peripheral blood, taken from a patient treated with photon-based radiotherapy. CDR3 nucleotides: TGTGCCAGTAGTACGGACCCGAGCTCCTACAATGAGCAGTTCTTC. Translation: CASSTDPSSYNEQFF.